This T cell receptor beta chain was captured by sequencing in a study of response to subunit inactivated influenza vaccine. General study points: The authors offered the suggestion that each seasonal influenza vaccination recruits few new T cells.

This clonotype was seen more than once but under ten times. Its target is unknown. The CDR3 is 15 amino acids. Germline CDR1 is LGHDT and CDR2 is YNNKEL (reference sequence). Trimming shortened V by 2 bases and J by 0 bases, and 10 bases separated the two germline ends. TCRdb reprocessed the RT-PCR reads with MiXCR, giving one entry per CDR3 protein. The top ten hold approximately 3% of the sample, which has about 500,000 distinct CDR3 sequences, 16% seen once. The clonotype comes from a man between 45 and 75 years old who received an inactivated influenza vaccine. The V and J genes are TRBV3-1 and TRBJ1-2; D not certain. The sequencing used CD4+ T cells sorted from PBMCs, collected around 25 months after vaccination. The chain's CDR3 is CASSQIRRSNYGYTF. The DNA for the CDR3 is TGTGCCAGCAGCCAAATACGGAGATCTAACTATGGCTACACCTTC.